Sequencing of this T cell receptor (beta chain) was carried out in a study of blood T cell repertoires in COVID-19. Study overall: Researchers got acute and convalescent COVID-19 samples from the United States, Italy and Spain.

Germline V lookup: CDR1 SGHTA, CDR2 FQGNSA. The CDR3 spans 14 residues. V was pared by 0 bases and J by 4 bases, with 7 bases between. TCRdb's table, derived via immunoSEQ multiplex PCR, lists solely in-frame clones and lacks some. The sample includes roughly 350,000 clones, about nine tenths of them seen just once. The sample comprised peripheral blood. The clonotype originates from an older woman with COVID-19, enrolled during active disease. This chain uses TRBV7-2 with TRBJ1-3, with no clear D. The DNA of the CDR3 is TGTGCCAGCAGCTTAGCGGGCACCGGAAACACCATATATTTT. Residues: CASSLAGTGNTIYF.